What follows are 14 T cell receptor beta chains derived from one specimen sequenced in a study of T-cell memory formation after mild COVID-19. TCRdb ran MiXCR on the 5' RACE reads and lists one entry per CDR3 protein. The sample has 250,000 to 300,000 distinct CDR3 sequences, roughly 18% seen once; the top ten hold roughly 23%. The specimen was PBMCs or a T cell subset sorted from them (not recorded which). The receptors shown here come from a young man who had mild COVID-19 (a few samples of this study predate the infection). Cell type and time point are not known.

This chain joins TRBV29-1 and TRBJ2-2; 10 nucleotides align to TRBD1. Germline values: CDR1 SQVTM, CDR2 ANQGSEA. The ends lost 6 bases at V and 5 bases at J; junction bases unmatched: 3. The CDR3 spans 13 residues. For the CDR3, the DNA is TGCAGCGTCGACAGGGGGCTGACCGGGGAGCTGTTTTTT. As protein: CSVDRGLTGELFF.

The chain is built from TRBV30 and TRBJ1-1; no firm D call. The length of the CDR3 is 12 residues. V was cut by 7 bases and J by 1 base, with 10 bases left in between. Germline loops: CDR1 GTSNPN, CDR2 SVGIG (reference sequence). The CDR3 spells CASDRGNTEAFF. The CDR3 coding sequence is TGTGCCTCTGACCGGGGGAACACTGAAGCTTTCTTT.

This clonotype was detected a few times. The rearrangement links TRBV7-8 to TRBJ2-3, with TRBD2 matching over 9 bases. Germline values: CDR1 SGHVS, CDR2 FQNEAQ. Trimming at V came to 6 bases and at J to 0 bases, leaving 4 bases not matched to a gene. The CDR3 length is 15 residues. CDR3 loop: CASSPSGASTDTQYF. The CDR3 DNA is TGTGCCAGCAGTCCTAGCGGGGCTAGCACAGATACGCAGTATTTT. Combining the CDR3 with reference TRBV7-8 and TRBJ2-3 gives the whole variable domain GAGVSQSPRYKVAKRGQDVALRCDPISGHVSLFWYQQALGQGPEFLTYFQNEAQLDKSGLPSDRFFAERPEGSVSTLKIQRTQQEDSAVYLCASSPSGASTDTQYFGPGTRLTVL.

As regards this clonotype: With a much larger clone just one base away, this may be a read error. This rearrangement joins TRBV5-1 to TRBJ2-1; D is possibly TRBD2 (6 bases). CDR3 length: 12 residues. CDR1 SGHRS and CDR2 YFSETQ come from the germline V gene. The CDR3 here is CARSLEGYEQFF. The CDR3 DNA reads as TGCGCCAGAAGCTTGGAGGGGTATGAGCAGTTCTTC.

This chain joins TRBV7-2 and TRBJ2-3; D call uncertain. The length of the CDR3 is 13 residues. Germline loops: CDR1 SGHTA, CDR2 FQGNSA. Trimming removed 3 bases from V and 4 bases from J, with 8 bases in between. The CDR3 DNA reads TGTGCCAGCAGCTTTGGGATATCAGATACGCAGTATTTT. This codes for CASSFGISDTQYF.

The chain uses TRBV28 and TRBJ2-1; 12 bases agree with TRBD2. Looked up from germline, CDR1 is MDHEN and CDR2 is SYDVKM. The CDR3 covers 14 residues. V was pared by 6 bases and J by 6 bases, with 3 bases of the junction left unmatched. CDR3 DNA sequence: TGTGCCAGCAGGACTAGCGGGGGTTCCAATGAGCAGTTCTTC. It translates to CASRTSGGSNEQFF.

The table lists this clonotype with many counts. J is TRBJ1-2 and V is TRBV12-3 or TRBV12-4; a possible D gene is TRBD1 (5 bases). This CDR3 is built from 13 residues. V lost 6 bases to trimming and J lost 5 bases, with 13 bases between them. The CDR3 nucleotides are TGTGCCAGCAGCCCAGGGACGGATTATGGCTACACCTTC. Its protein is CASSPGTDYGYTF.

This clonotype was picked up a small number of times. The chain carries TRBV12-3 or TRBV12-4 and TRBJ1-1, with 9 bases aligning to TRBD1. The CDR3 consists of 13 residues. V gave up 5 bases and J gave up 8 bases; unmatched junction bases: 6. The CDR3 sequence is CASSPGTGIEAFF. As DNA, the CDR3 is TGTGCCAGCAGTCCTGGGACAGGGATAGAAGCTTTCTTT.

V usage is TRBV7-9 and J usage is TRBJ1-2; D may be TRBD1 (6 bases). The CDR3 sequence is 12 residues long. Germline V gene sequence: CDR1 SEHNR, CDR2 FQNEAQ (reference sequence). V lost 4 bases, J lost 8 bases, and 11 bases lay in between. The DNA of the CDR3 is TGTGCCAGCAGCTACGAGGGGGGAGGCTACACCTTC. Residues: CASSYEGGGYTF.

The CDR3 DNA sequence: TGTGCCAGCACCAACCCGGGACAGGGAAACGCTTTCTTT. Translation: CASTNPGQGNAFF. This chain connects TRBV6-6 to TRBJ1-1; 9 bases match TRBD1. The germline V gene encodes CDR1 MNHNY and CDR2 SVGAGI (reference sequence). This CDR3 contains 13 residues. After removal of 7 bases from V and 11 bases from J, the junction contained 11 bases not matched to a gene.

This clonotype was found a few times. The rearrangement links TRBV20-1 to TRBJ2-4, with 8 bases that match TRBD1. The trim removed 5 bases at V and 0 bases at J, leaving 3 bases unmatched. This CDR3 is 14 amino acids long. The germline CDR1 and CDR2 sequences are DFQATT and SNEGSKA (reference sequence). This CDR3 is CSADRGRAKNIQYF. The DNA for the CDR3 is TGCAGTGCTGACAGGGGTCGAGCCAAAAACATTCAGTACTTC.

J is TRBJ2-5 and V is TRBV10-3; D is unresolved. Germline V CDR1 and CDR2: ENHRY, SYGVKD. CDR3 length: 12 amino acids. V was clipped by 4 bases and J by 4 bases, with 7 bases between them. This CDR3 reads CAISGSLETQYF. The CDR3, as DNA: TGTGCCATCAGTGGGTCGTTAGAGACCCAGTACTTC.

There are a few counts of this clonotype. The chain joins TRBV5-1 to TRBJ2-2; possible D gene TRBD1, 6 bases. There are 17 residues in the CDR3. Germline assignment: CDR1 SGHRS and CDR2 YFSETQ. V was trimmed by 0 bases and J by 1 base, leaving 13 bases between them. CDR3 nucleotides: TGCGCCAGCAGCTTGGGTATTGGGACAAGGAACACCGGGGAGCTGTTTTTT. Translating it yields CASSLGIGTRNTGELFF.

The V gene is TRBV20-1, the J gene TRBJ1-5, with 8 bases fitting TRBD1. CDR1 DFQATT and CDR2 SNEGSKA come from the germline V gene (reference sequence). This CDR3 is built from 13 residues. Trimming removed 6 bases from V and 7 bases from J; junction bases left unmatched: 8. The CDR3 region has the DNA TGCAGTGCCATTCAGGGGGCGCGACAGCCCCAGCATTTT. Amino acid sequence: CSAIQGARQPQHF.